This T cell receptor (beta chain) was observed in a study of cytomegalovirus exposure and HLA in healthy donors. The sample holds a few counts of this clone. Its specificity is not known. Study results and limitations: A later analysis reportedly found that, within productive TCRs, an Asian-associated ancestry cluster had fewer N-insertions than the mean observed across the roughly 630 donors. Analysis performed later found 16,951 TCR beta sequences associated with HLA alleles at 0.05 false discovery rate.

It was with 60 Vbeta and 13 Jbeta primers that the PCR ran. Here immunoSEQ multiplex PCR was the method, and the copy in TCRdb shows in-frame clones only, minus some. The table lists about 92,000 clones, about 85% of them singletons, with about 1.2% in the top ten. Germline CDR1 reads MNHEY; CDR2 reads SVGAGI. With 0 bases removed from V and 6 bases from J, the gap between germline ends came to 8 bases. The CDR3 sequence is 14 residues long. Sequencing used PBMCs. The receptor was isolated from a girl aged 2-10 years in good health and CMV-seropositive. This rearrangement joins TRBV6-5 to TRBJ2-2; D uncertain. CDR3 in amino acids: CASSYSIVPGELFF. The CDR3 nucleotides are TGTGCCAGCAGTTACTCGATAGTTCCCGGGGAGCTGTTTTTT.